A single sample is the source of the 20 T cell receptor beta chains below, sequenced in a study of T cell responses to AZD1222 COVID-19 vaccine. Libraries were prepared by immunoSEQ multiplex PCR; TCRdb keeps only in-frame clonotypes and omits some of them. The sample lists some 150,000 clones, 70% to 90% occurring once. The sequenced sample was peripheral blood, obtained on day 0 of AZD1222 vaccination. These receptors all stem from an adult in good health.

This chain connects TRBV5-1 to TRBJ1-4, with D maybe TRBD1 (5 bases). The CDR3 consists of 14 residues. V gave up 2 bases and J gave up 3 bases, with 8 bases separating them. Germline V gives CDR1 SGHRS, CDR2 YFSETQ. The CDR3 DNA follows: TGCGCCAGCAGCTTTCAAGGGGCTAATGAAAAACTGTTTTTT. As protein: CASSFQGANEKLFF.

V and J are TRBV7-9 and TRBJ2-3, with D possibly matching TRBD1 (5 bases). This CDR3 comprises 14 residues. Germline V gene data show CDR1 as SEHNR and CDR2 as FQNEAQ (reference sequence). Trimming cost V 4 bases and J 4 bases, with 12 bases left between them. In DNA, the CDR3 is TGTGCCAGCAGCTCCGGGCTAGGGGCAGATACGCAGTATTTT. Translation: CASSSGLGADTQYF.

This chain connects TRBV7-9 to TRBJ2-3; D might be TRBD1 (6 bases). Trimming pared 5 bases from V and 4 bases from J, leaving 10 bases between. This CDR3 is 13 amino acids long. Per germline, CDR1 SEHNR and CDR2 FQNEAQ (reference sequence). CDR3 amino acids: CASSPQGADTQYF. CDR3 bases: TGTGCCAGCAGCCCACAGGGAGCAGATACGCAGTATTTT.

This chain joins TRBV19 and TRBJ1-3, with unresolved D. Looked up from germline, CDR1 is LNHDA and CDR2 is SQIVND (reference sequence). This CDR3 region has 15 residues. V lost 6 bases to trimming and J lost 0 bases, with 12 bases between them. The CDR3 loop reads CASSMGPGSGNTIYF. Written as DNA, the CDR3 is TGTGCCAGTAGCATGGGCCCAGGCTCTGGAAACACCATATATTTT.

The chain carries TRBV7-2 and TRBJ1-4; D might be TRBD1 (6 bases). There are 16 residues in the CDR3. The V end was cut by 1 base, the J end by 8 bases, with 17 bases between. In germline, CDR1 is SGHTA, CDR2 FQGNSA. Written as DNA, the CDR3 is TGTGCCAGCAGCTTAGGACAGGCCTTCGTCCGCGAAAAACTGTTTTTT. Its translation: CASSLGQAFVREKLFF.

The rearrangement links TRBV9 to TRBJ1-6; a weak D match, TRBD1 (6 bases). The V gene's germline CDR1 is SGDLS and CDR2 YYNGEE. The CDR3 totals 14 residues. V lost 0 bases and J lost 6, with 7 bases in between. The CDR3 coding sequence is TGTGCCAGCAGCGTAGCAGGGGCTAATTCACCCCTCCACTTT. Amino acids: CASSVAGANSPLHF.

In its sample, this clone was seen once. The chain has TRBV7-3 and TRBJ1-2; unclear D gene. The V and J ends lost 2 bases and 4 bases respectively, with 11 bases between them. The V gene's germline CDR1 is SGHTA and CDR2 FQGTGA. This CDR3 is built from 14 residues. The CDR3, as DNA: TGTGCCAGCAGCTTAGGTGGGCGGACCTATGGCTACACCTTC. Its translation: CASSLGGRTYGYTF.

The chain is built from TRBV28 and TRBJ1-2; D is unresolved. Per the germline V gene, CDR1 is MDHEN and CDR2 is SYDVKM. The CDR3 is 11 residues long. V dropped 3 bases and J dropped 5 bases, with 4 bases sitting between them. The CDR3 loop reads CASSFRYGYTF. CDR3 nucleotides: TGTGCCAGCAGTTTTAGGTATGGCTACACCTTC.

The V and J genes are TRBV10-1 and TRBJ1-2; TRBD1 is a possible D gene (5 bases). The CDR3 is 17 residues long. Trimming shortened V by 2 bases and J by 8 bases, and 24 bases separated the two germline ends. CDR1 and CDR2 from the germline V gene are WNHNN and SYGVQD (reference sequence). CDR3 sequence reads: CASSEICETRDARGYTF. The CDR3 bases are TGCGCCAGCAGTGAGATCTGTGAGACCCGGGACGCTAGGGGCTACACCTTC.

This clone is a singleton in its sample. The chain is built from TRBV14 and TRBJ2-7, with a tentative D call TRBD2 (6 bases). The germline V gene encodes CDR1 SGHDN and CDR2 FVKESK. Between the trimmed V and J ends, which lost 1 base and 4 bases, there was a span of 14 bases. This CDR3 spans 15 amino acids. The CDR3 coding sequence is TGTGCCAGCAGCCAAGCGGTCGCGGGGAGATACGAGCAGTACTTC. Translating gives CASSQAVAGRYEQYF.

J is TRBJ2-4 and V is TRBV5-4, with TRBD2 as a possible D gene (6 bases). The CDR3 extends over 12 amino acids. Germline values: CDR1 SGHNT, CDR2 YYREEE (reference sequence). V lost 4 bases and J lost 8, with 10 bases in between. CDR3 in DNA: TGTGCCAGCAGCAATAGCGGTGACATTCAGTACTTC. Its translation is CASSNSGDIQYF.

This clone is a singleton in its sample. V gene TRBV5-6 combines with J gene TRBJ2-7, with D perhaps being TRBD1 or TRBD2 (5 bases each). Germline values: CDR1 SGHDT, CDR2 YYEEEE. The CDR3 has 13 amino acids. Trimming pared 5 bases from V and 2 bases from J, leaving 11 bases between. CDR3: CASSSGATYEQYF. The CDR3 DNA sequence: TGTGCCAGCAGTTCCGGGGCAACCTACGAGCAGTACTTC. Using reference TRBV5-6 and TRBJ2-7 for the parts outside the CDR3, the full variable domain is DAGVTQSPTHLIKTRGQQVTLRCSPKSGHDTVSWYQQALGQGPQFIFQYYEEEERQRGNFPDRFSGHQFPNYSSELNVNALLLGDSALYLCASSSGATYEQYFGPGTRLTVT.

The V gene is TRBV9, the J gene TRBJ1-2, with no clear D. Germline lookup yields CDR1 SGDLS and CDR2 YYNGEE. V dropped 2 bases and J dropped 3 bases, with 14 bases sitting between them. CDR3 size: 15 residues. CDR3 amino acids: CASSVTPKGDYGYTF. Written as DNA, the CDR3 is TGTGCCAGCAGCGTTACGCCAAAGGGAGACTATGGCTACACCTTC.

CDR3 loop: CASSPQARTGYTGELFF. DNA of the CDR3: TGTGCCAGCAGCCCTCAGGCGCGGACAGGGTACACCGGGGAGCTGTTTTTT. The chain employs TRBV7-2 and TRBJ2-2; TRBD1 agrees at 8 bases. The CDR3 extends over 17 amino acids. Looked up from germline, CDR1 is SGHTA and CDR2 is FQGNSA. V was pared by 5 bases and J by 3 bases, with 11 bases of the junction left unmatched.

This sequence joins TRBV18 and TRBJ1-6; a weak D match, TRBD1 (6 bases). This CDR3 has 14 residues. Trimming took 3 bases from V and 9 from J, leaving 12 bases between them. Per the germline V gene, CDR1 is KGHSH and CDR2 is LQKENI. The CDR3: CASSPSDSSSPLHF. The CDR3, as DNA: TGTGCCAGCTCACCGTCGGACAGTAGTTCACCCCTCCACTTT.

The chain is built from TRBV6-6 and TRBJ1-4, with D possibly TRBD1 on 6 matching bases. This CDR3 region has 15 residues. Deletions cut 7 bases from V and 8 bases from J, with 20 bases between. Germline V CDR1 and CDR2: MNHNY, SVGAGI (reference sequence). The CDR3 sequence: CASTSGRGAREKLFF. The CDR3 coding sequence is TGTGCCAGCACTTCAGGGCGGGGGGCGAGGGAAAAACTGTTTTTT.

The genes are TRBV10-3 and TRBJ1-5; 7 bases line up with TRBD1. In germline, CDR1 is ENHRY, CDR2 SYGVKD. Trimming at V came to 6 bases and at J to 4 bases, leaving 6 bases not matched to a gene. CDR3 length equals 14 residues. CDR3 nucleotide sequence: TGTGCCATCAGCCGGGACAGTCAAAATCAGCCCCAGCATTTT. Translating gives CAISRDSQNQPQHF.

This sequence joins TRBV4-1 and TRBJ1-1, with D uncertain. The CDR3 is 17 amino acids. The germline V gene encodes CDR1 MGHRA and CDR2 YSYEKL. V lost 0 bases, J lost 11 bases, and 25 bases lay in between. The CDR3 sequence is CASSQEVWRGSRDEAFF. CDR3 sequence (DNA): TGCGCCAGCAGCCAAGAGGTATGGAGAGGTTCACGGGATGAGGCTTTCTTT.

V and J are TRBV9 and TRBJ1-1; 9 bases are a match to TRBD1. This CDR3 contains 14 residues. The germline V gene has CDR1 SGDLS and CDR2 YYNGEE. Trimming at V came to 0 bases and at J to 5 bases, leaving 2 bases not matched to a gene. CDR3 nucleotides: TGTGCCAGCAGCGTAGGACAGGGGGGGACTGAAGCTTTCTTT. Its protein is CASSVGQGGTEAFF.

In its sample, this clone ranks as medium-sized. The rearrangement joins TRBV24-1 to TRBJ2-7, with TRBD1 matching 7 bases. The CDR3 has 18 amino acids. The J segment lost 2 bases and the V segment lost 3 bases, leaving 15 bases of the junction unmatched. From germline, CDR1 is KGHDR and CDR2 SFDVKD. The CDR3 sequence: CATSDPARSGTETYEQYF. Written as DNA, the CDR3 is TGTGCCACCAGTGATCCCGCCAGATCCGGGACAGAAACCTACGAGCAGTACTTC.